Following are 4 T cell receptor beta chains from one sample sequenced in a study of blood T cell repertoires in COVID-19. Using immunoSEQ multiplex PCR, the repertoire was profiled, and TCRdb retains in-frame clones only, with some absent. The table records a few hundred thousand clones, about 92% of them present only once. Sequenced sample: PBMCs or T cells enriched from blood (not recorded which). Receptors originate from a woman in her thirties who had recovered from COVID-19.

The chain links TRBV28 to TRBJ2-7, with D perhaps matching TRBD1 (6 bases). The CDR3 runs 12 residues. Trimming removed 5 bases at V and 4 bases at J, with 9 bases between. The V gene's germline CDR1 is MDHEN and CDR2 SYDVKM. The CDR3 reads CASSVTGYEQYF. The CDR3 coding sequence is TGTGCCAGCAGTGTCACAGGGTACGAGCAGTACTTC.

The V gene is TRBV10-3, the J gene TRBJ1-4; 9 nucleotides align to TRBD1. Germline loops: CDR1 ENHRY, CDR2 SYGVKD. This CDR3 has 15 residues. The V segment lost 0 bases and the J segment 6 bases; nucleotides outside the gene matches: 2. As DNA, the CDR3 is TGTGCCATCAGTGAGTCGAGGGACAGGGATGAAAAACTGTTTTTT. It is translated as CAISESRDRDEKLFF.

The chain recombines TRBV27 with TRBJ2-7, with 16 bases identical to TRBD2. J was trimmed by 7 bases and V by 7 bases; bases with no gene match: 19. The germline V gene encodes CDR1 MNHEY and CDR2 SMNVEV (reference sequence). CDR3 length: 19 amino acids. The DNA for the CDR3 is TGTGCCAGCACCAACCGAGAGGGACTAGCGGGAGGGCCAAGGGGAGAGCAGTACTTC. Translation gives CASTNREGLAGGPRGEQYF.

The chain uses TRBV5-4 and TRBJ1-2; D is possibly TRBD1 (5 bases). Germline V gives CDR1 SGHNT, CDR2 YYREEE (reference sequence). V lost 0 bases and J lost 1, with 10 bases in between. The CDR3 spans 15 residues. This CDR3 is CASSLAGGVNYGYTF. The CDR3, as DNA: TGTGCCAGCAGCTTGGCCGGAGGGGTTAACTATGGCTACACCTTC. The complete variable domain, with remaining parts taken from reference TRBV5-4 and TRBJ1-2, reads ETGVTQSPTHLIKTRGQQVTLRCSSQSGHNTVSWYQQALGQGPQFIFQYYREEENGRGNFPPRFSGLQFPNYSSELNVNALELDDSALYLCASSLAGGVNYGYTFGSGTRLTVV.